The table lists the clone carrying this TCR beta chain with many counts. Its antigen is currently unknown. TCR beta CDR3 amplification used RNA transcripts. RT-PCR in the first round used HTBI primers; a second-round multiplex PCR followed. In TCRdb, the multiplex PCR reads were re-called with MiXCR into one record per CDR3 protein. The sample lists around 1.1 million distinct CDR3 sequences, 35% to 40% occurring once. This sample was taken from a study of Graves' ophthalmopathy and Graves' hyperthyroidism. Overall study context: Hyperthyroidism showing no ophthalmopathy within 18 months of follow-up was stable.

Study-wide points: Detection in blood was also observed for most expanded thyroid clonotypes above 0.001 frequency.

Hyperthyroidism patients were newly diagnosed, ill under 2 months, and aged 18 to 65 years. Thyroid ultrasound, orbital computed tomography, TRAb, serum thyroxine and clinical symptoms formed the basis of diagnosis. The length of the CDR3 is 13 residues. Trimming cost V 6 bases and J 6 bases, with 12 bases left between them. The origin of this receptor is an adult man with Graves' hyperthyroidism. The specimen sequenced was peripheral blood or thyroid tissue (not recorded which). V is TRBV12-3 or TRBV12-4 and J is TRBJ1-5; D is possibly TRBD1 (6 bases). The CDR3 nucleotides are TGTGCCAGCAGGACAGGCGGTGTTCAGCCCCAGCATTTT. Translation gives CASRTGGVQPQHF.